These 21 T cell receptor beta chains originate from one sample sequenced in a study of T cell responses to AZD1222 COVID-19 vaccine (dated by TCRdb to 2020 to 2022). The library was built by means of the immunoSEQ multiplex PCR assay. TCRdb retrieved this table from immuneACCESS and kept in-frame rearrangements only. Not all clones are present; in checked studies, unresolved V genes account for under half, and no reason is known for the remainder. The sample profile shows 45,000 to 70,000 clones; around 89% of them were found once. The ten top clones hold approximately 14% of the sample. Per the publication, the time point label means: about 28 days (+/-7) after the second vaccine dose. The sample in question was peripheral blood, obtained 28 days after the second AZD1222 dose. These receptors came from an adult who received the AZD1222 COVID-19 vaccine.

CDR3: CASSQSGVNTEAFF. CDR3 nucleotide sequence: TGCGCCAGCAGCCAGTCAGGGGTGAACACTGAAGCTTTCTTT. V is TRBV4-1 and J is TRBJ1-1; D possibly corresponds to TRBD1 (6 bases). From germline, CDR1 is MGHRA and CDR2 YSYEKL. The CDR3 extends over 14 amino acids. V was cut by 3 bases and J by 0 bases, with 8 bases left in between.

This chain links TRBV5-6 with TRBJ2-1; 9 positions match TRBD1. This CDR3 is 18 amino acids long. Germline V gene lookup returns CDR1 SGHDT and CDR2 YYEEEE. V lost 4 bases to trimming and J lost 0 bases; unmatched junction nucleotides: 11. The CDR3 DNA reads TGTGCCAGCAGCCGGGACAGGGTTATCCTTAGCTCCTACAATGAGCAGTTCTTC. Translated: CASSRDRVILSSYNEQFF.

V usage is TRBV19 and J usage is TRBJ1-2, with D perhaps TRBD1 (5 bases). Trimming took 4 bases from V and 2 from J, leaving 8 bases between them. CDR1 is LNHDA, CDR2 SQIVND, per germline (reference sequence). The CDR3 runs 13 residues. The CDR3 region is CASSTRDNYGYTF. The CDR3, as DNA: TGTGCCAGTAGTACCCGGGACAACTATGGCTACACCTTC. The variable domain in full, completed from reference TRBV19 and TRBJ1-2, reads DGGITQSPKYLFRKEGQNVTLSCEQNLNHDAMYWYRQDPGQGLRLIYYSQIVNDFQKGDIAEGYSVSREKKESFPLTVTSAQKNPTAFYLCASSTRDNYGYTFGSGTRLTVV.

The chain uses TRBV4-1 and TRBJ1-5; possibly TRBD1 for D (6 bases). Germline CDR1 is MGHRA and CDR2 is YSYEKL. This CDR3 contains 17 residues. Trimming took 4 bases from V and 4 from J, leaving 20 bases between them. CDR3 sequence (DNA): TGCGCCAGCAGCCTCCCCGGACAGTCCCTTCGAAATCAGCCCCAGCATTTT. Translating it yields CASSLPGQSLRNQPQHF.

This chain links TRBV19 with TRBJ1-5, with a weak D call TRBD1 (5 bases). This CDR3 spans 19 amino acids. V lost 6 bases and J 5 bases, leaving 29 bases between the germline ends. The germline V gene encodes CDR1 LNHDA and CDR2 SQIVND (reference sequence). Written as DNA, the CDR3 is TGTGCCAGTAGGGCAGGGTTTACGGTTGTCGATGGGCCATATCAGCCCCAGCATTTT. Translation: CASRAGFTVVDGPYQPQHF. Together with reference TRBV19 and TRBJ1-5, the CDR3 gives the full variable domain: DGGITQSPKYLFRKEGQNVTLSCEQNLNHDAMYWYRQDPGQGLRLIYYSQIVNDFQKGDIAEGYSVSREKKESFPLTVTSAQKNPTAFYLCASRAGFTVVDGPYQPQHFGDGTRLSIL.

The chain is built from TRBV7-2 and TRBJ2-1; 14 nucleotides agree with TRBD2. The CDR3 has 16 residues. V lost 5 bases, J lost 7 bases, and 7 bases stayed unmatched. CDR1 is SGHTA and CDR2 is FQGNSA in the germline V gene. In nucleotides, the CDR3 is TGTGCCAGCAGCGGAGGACTAGCGGGAGGACGAAATGAGCAGTTCTTC. This encodes CASSGGLAGGRNEQFF.

The gene calls are TRBV6-4 and TRBJ2-1, with D possibly matching TRBD1 (5 bases). Trimming removed 0 bases from V and 1 base from J, with 7 bases in between. CDR1 is MRHNA, CDR2 SNTAGT, per germline. CDR3 length: 15 residues. In DNA form, the CDR3 reads TGTGCCAGCAGTGACTCCCACAGGTCCTACAATGAGCAGTTCTTC. Its protein is CASSDSHRSYNEQFF.

The chain has TRBV6-5 and TRBJ2-3; possible D gene TRBD1, 6 bases. This CDR3 has 14 residues. Between the trimmed V and J ends, which lost 7 bases and 4 bases, there was a span of 15 bases. CDR1 is MNHEY and CDR2 is SVGAGI in the germline V gene. CDR3 nucleotide sequence: TGTGCCAGCATGCCCCACAGGGTTGCAGATACGCAGTATTTT. Amino acids: CASMPHRVADTQYF.

The J gene is TRBJ2-1, the V gene TRBV4-2; D gene uncertain. Per the germline V gene, CDR1 is LGHNA and CDR2 is YNFKEQ. Deletions cut 1 base from V and 5 bases from J, with 9 bases between. This CDR3 is built from 14 residues. The CDR3 reads CASSQVSQNNEQFF. The CDR3, as DNA: TGTGCCAGCAGCCAAGTCAGCCAGAACAATGAGCAGTTCTTC.

This chain uses TRBV7-6 with TRBJ1-4; no definite D call. V lost 5 bases, J lost 4 bases, and 5 bases lay in between. The CDR3 length is 12 residues. Germline lookup yields CDR1 SGHVS and CDR2 FNYEAQ. The chain's CDR3 is CASSAINEKLFF. CDR3 nucleotides: TGTGCCAGCAGCGCGATTAATGAAAAACTGTTTTTT.

This rearrangement joins TRBV15 to TRBJ1-2; the D is unclear. The CDR3 runs to 15 residues. Trimming removed 5 bases at V and 4 bases at J, with 17 bases between. CDR1 is LNHNV, CDR2 YYDKDF, per germline (reference sequence). CDR3 DNA: TGTGCCACCAGCCCCCAGCCGGACGCAGCCTATGGCTACACCTTC. This gives the protein CATSPQPDAAYGYTF.

This clone was observed once. V and J are TRBV27 and TRBJ2-7; D tentatively fits TRBD1 or TRBD2 (5 bases each). The V and J ends lost 6 bases and 3 bases respectively, with 9 bases between them. The CDR3 has 12 amino acids. The V gene's germline CDR1 is MNHEY and CDR2 SMNVEV (reference sequence). The CDR3 loop reads CASRRGGYEQYF. The CDR3 DNA reads TGTGCCAGCAGACGGGGCGGCTACGAGCAGTACTTC.

The V call is TRBV6-5, the J call TRBJ1-5; D is unresolved. The CDR3 is 15 amino acids. Trimming shortened V by 4 bases and J by 2 bases, and 12 bases separated the two germline ends. Germline CDR1 and CDR2: MNHEY and SVGAGI. CDR3 DNA sequence: TGTGCCAGCAGTTTAACCCAGGATGGCAATCAGCCCCAGCATTTT. It codes for CASSLTQDGNQPQHF.

The chain has TRBV20-1 and TRBJ1-5; possibly TRBD1 for D (6 bases). The CDR3 runs to 13 residues. The V end was cut by 3 bases, the J end by 4 bases, with 10 bases between. Per the germline V gene, CDR1 is DFQATT and CDR2 is SNEGSKA (reference sequence). The CDR3 region has the DNA TGCAGTGCTAGTGCGGACAGTAATCAGCCCCAGCATTTT. As protein: CSASADSNQPQHF.

V is TRBV10-1 and J is TRBJ2-4, with 7 bases identical to TRBD1. Per the germline V gene, CDR1 is WNHNN and CDR2 is SYGVQD (reference sequence). J was trimmed by 9 bases and V by 7 bases; bases with no gene match: 12. This CDR3 contains 14 residues. CDR3 bases: TGCGCCAGCACTACGACAGGGTTCCCCGGCATTCAGTACTTC. This sequence encodes CASTTTGFPGIQYF.

The J gene is TRBJ2-7, the V gene TRBV29-1; 7 nucleotides match TRBD1. CDR1 and CDR2 from the germline V gene are SQVTM and ANQGSEA. This CDR3 comprises 13 residues. V lost 5 bases, J lost 3 bases, and 7 bases stayed unmatched. CDR3 DNA sequence: TGCAGCGTTATCCCGACAGGGCTCTACGAGCAGTACTTC. Its protein product is CSVIPTGLYEQYF.

The chain is built from TRBV12-3 or TRBV12-4 and TRBJ1-2, with TRBD1 matching over 7 bases. The CDR3 loop spans 12 amino acids. Unmatched junction bases numbered 2, after V lost 5 bases and J lost 5 bases. The CDR3 nucleotides are TGTGCCAGCAGTAGACAGGGTTATGGCTACACCTTC. Protein sequence: CASSRQGYGYTF.

The chain employs TRBV5-1 and TRBJ2-2; a possible D gene is TRBD1 (6 bases). The CDR3 runs to 15 residues. Looked up from germline, CDR1 is SGHRS and CDR2 is YFSETQ. V lost 5 bases and J lost 3, with 14 bases in between. The CDR3 protein is CASRPLDSYTGELFF. The CDR3 DNA sequence: TGCGCCAGCAGGCCACTGGACAGTTACACCGGGGAGCTGTTTTTT.

The chain links TRBV10-3 to TRBJ1-5; 10 nucleotides align to TRBD1. The CDR3 covers 13 residues. CDR1 and CDR2 (germline): ENHRY, SYGVKD. V shed 8 bases, J shed 8 bases, and the junction held 6 bases outside the gene matches. The CDR3 region has the DNA TGTGCCATCGGGGGACAGGGGTTGGAGCCCCAGCATTTT. This encodes CAIGGQGLEPQHF.

This sequence joins TRBV9 and TRBJ2-7; D possibly corresponds to TRBD2 (6 bases). CDR1 is SGDLS, CDR2 YYNGEE, per germline. Between the trimmed V and J ends, which lost 0 bases and 2 bases, there was a span of 9 bases. This CDR3 contains 14 residues. CDR3 protein: CASSVGGITYEQYF. The CDR3 DNA follows: TGTGCCAGCAGCGTAGGCGGGATTACCTACGAGCAGTACTTC.

The V gene is TRBV21-1, the J gene TRBJ2-2. TRBV21-1 is designated a pseudogene. The CDR3 spans 13 residues. The CDR3 loop is CASSKPATGELFF. The CDR3 coding sequence is TGTGCCAGCAGCAAACCCGCCACCGGGGAGCTGTTTTTT.